A selection of T cell receptor beta chains follows, all from one sample in a study of blood T cell repertoires in COVID-19. Method: immunoSEQ multiplex PCR; TCRdb's copy keeps in-frame clones and lacks some. The repertoire has around 160,000 clones, approximately 91% of them found once; the top ten carry about 2%. The sequenced sample was peripheral blood. These receptor sequences come from a man between 18 and 29 years old with acute or convalescent COVID-19. Each CDR3 is given with its conserved first and last residue. Fields, in order: J gene, clone size, V gene, D gene, CDR3 protein, CDR3 DNA. D genes are given only for firm matches. Only some rows state a clone size, as once, few, many or a class for expanded clones.

J gene: TRBJ1-1; clone size: -; V gene: TRBV3-1/TRBV3-2; D gene: TRBD1; CDR3 protein: CASSQDLWGLQGVAEAFF; CDR3 DNA: TGTGCCAGCAGCCAAGATCTATGGGGACTCCAGGGGGTGGCTGAAGCTTTCTTT
J gene: TRBJ1-1; clone size: once; V gene: TRBV6-1; D gene: TRBD1; CDR3 protein: CASSGPGQGSEAFF; CDR3 DNA: TGTGCCAGCAGTGGCCCCGGACAGGGCAGCGAAGCTTTCTTT
J gene: TRBJ2-3; clone size: -; V gene: TRBV9; D gene: TRBD2; CDR3 protein: CASRGTRGGAPGTDTQYF; CDR3 DNA: TGTGCCAGCAGGGGGACTCGCGGGGGGGCCCCGGGCACAGATACGCAGTATTTT
J gene: TRBJ2-7; clone size: -; V gene: TRBV3-1/TRBV3-2; D gene: TRBD1; CDR3 protein: CASSPRSNRGVYEQYF; CDR3 DNA: TGTGCCAGCAGCCCCAGATCGAACAGGGGGGTATACGAGCAGTACTTC
J gene: TRBJ1-4; clone size: -; V gene: TRBV27; D gene: -; CDR3 protein: CASSLMEATREKLFF; CDR3 DNA: TGTGCCAGCAGTTTAATGGAGGCTACAAGGGAAAAACTGTTTTTT
J gene: TRBJ1-1; clone size: -; V gene: TRBV7-9; D gene: TRBD1; CDR3 protein: CASSSGTGEAFF; CDR3 DNA: TGTGCCAGCAGTTCCGGGACAGGTGAAGCTTTCTTT
J gene: TRBJ1-2; clone size: -; V gene: TRBV2; D gene: TRBD1; CDR3 protein: CASSGTGAQGYTF; CDR3 DNA: TGTGCCAGCAGCGGGACAGGGGCACAAGGCTACACCTTC
J gene: TRBJ1-1; clone size: few; V gene: TRBV7-9; D gene: -; CDR3 protein: CASRPTQDPAEAFF; CDR3 DNA: TGTGCCAGCAGACCGACCCAGGATCCCGCTGAAGCTTTCTTT
J gene: TRBJ2-3; clone size: -; V gene: TRBV10-1; D gene: -; CDR3 protein: CASSEARRYTDTQYF; CDR3 DNA: TGCGCCAGCAGTGAGGCCAGGAGGTACACAGATACGCAGTATTTT
J gene: TRBJ2-6; clone size: -; V gene: TRBV7-8; D gene: -; CDR3 protein: CASSRQPTESSGANVLTF; CDR3 DNA: TGTGCCAGCAGCCGACAGCCCACAGAGTCCTCTGGGGCCAACGTCCTGACTTTC